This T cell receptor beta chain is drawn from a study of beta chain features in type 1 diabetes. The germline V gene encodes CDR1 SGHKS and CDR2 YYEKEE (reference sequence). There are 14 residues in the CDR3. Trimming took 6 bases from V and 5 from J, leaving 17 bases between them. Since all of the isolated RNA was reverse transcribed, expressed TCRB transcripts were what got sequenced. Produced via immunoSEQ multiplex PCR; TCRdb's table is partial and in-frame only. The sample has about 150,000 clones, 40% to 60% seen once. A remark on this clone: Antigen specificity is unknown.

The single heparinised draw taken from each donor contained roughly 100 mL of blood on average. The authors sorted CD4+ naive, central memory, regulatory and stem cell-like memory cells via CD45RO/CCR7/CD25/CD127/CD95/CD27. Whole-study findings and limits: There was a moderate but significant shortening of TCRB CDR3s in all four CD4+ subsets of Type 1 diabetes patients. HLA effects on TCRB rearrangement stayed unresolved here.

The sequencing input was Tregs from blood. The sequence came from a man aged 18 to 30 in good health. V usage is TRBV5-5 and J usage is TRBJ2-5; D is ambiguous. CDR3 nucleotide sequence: TGTGCCAGCACCTCTCGGGTCGACGGCGAGACCCAGTACTTC. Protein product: CASTSRVDGETQYF.